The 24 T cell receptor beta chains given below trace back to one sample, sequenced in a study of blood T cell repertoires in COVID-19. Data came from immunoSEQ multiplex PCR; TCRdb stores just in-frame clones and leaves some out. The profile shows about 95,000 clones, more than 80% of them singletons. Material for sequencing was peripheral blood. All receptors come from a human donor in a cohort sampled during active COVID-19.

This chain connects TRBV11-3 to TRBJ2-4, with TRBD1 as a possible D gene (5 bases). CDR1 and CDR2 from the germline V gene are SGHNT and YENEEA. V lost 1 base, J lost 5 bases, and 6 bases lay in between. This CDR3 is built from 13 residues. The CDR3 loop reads CASSLGQQNIQYF. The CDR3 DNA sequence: TGTGCCAGCAGCTTAGGACAGCAAAACATTCAGTACTTC.

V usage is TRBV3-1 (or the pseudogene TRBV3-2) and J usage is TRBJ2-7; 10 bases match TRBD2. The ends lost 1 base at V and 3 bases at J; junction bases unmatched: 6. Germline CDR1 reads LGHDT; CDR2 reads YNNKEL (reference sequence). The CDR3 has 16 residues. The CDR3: CASSQVRLAGVYEQYF. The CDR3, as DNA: TGTGCCAGCAGCCAAGTTAGGCTAGCGGGAGTCTACGAGCAGTACTTC.

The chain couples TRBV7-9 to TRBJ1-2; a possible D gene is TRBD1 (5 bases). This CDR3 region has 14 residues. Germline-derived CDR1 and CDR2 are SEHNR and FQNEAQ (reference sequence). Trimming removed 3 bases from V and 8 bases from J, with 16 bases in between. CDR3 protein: CASSFLGGVGGYTF. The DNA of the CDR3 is TGTGCCAGCAGCTTTTTAGGAGGGGTTGGGGGCTACACCTTC. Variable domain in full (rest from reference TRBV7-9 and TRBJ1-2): DTGVSQNPRHKITKRGQNVTFRCDPISEHNRLYWYRQTLGQGPEFLTYFQNEAQLEKSRLLSDRFSAERPKGSFSTLEIQRTEQGDSAMYLCASSFLGGVGGYTFGSGTRLTVV.

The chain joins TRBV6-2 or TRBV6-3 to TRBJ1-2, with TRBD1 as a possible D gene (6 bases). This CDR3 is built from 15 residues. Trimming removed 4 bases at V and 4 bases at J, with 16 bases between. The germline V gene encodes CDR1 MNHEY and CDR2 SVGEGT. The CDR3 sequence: CASSSNPGQFYGYTF. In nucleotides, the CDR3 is TGTGCCAGCAGTTCGAATCCCGGACAGTTCTATGGCTACACCTTC.

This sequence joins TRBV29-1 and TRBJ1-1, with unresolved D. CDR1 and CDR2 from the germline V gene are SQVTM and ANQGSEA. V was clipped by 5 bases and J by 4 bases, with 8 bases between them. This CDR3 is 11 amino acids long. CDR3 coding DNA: TGCAGCGTTATGACGGGCACTGAAGCTTTCTTT. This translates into CSVMTGTEAFF.

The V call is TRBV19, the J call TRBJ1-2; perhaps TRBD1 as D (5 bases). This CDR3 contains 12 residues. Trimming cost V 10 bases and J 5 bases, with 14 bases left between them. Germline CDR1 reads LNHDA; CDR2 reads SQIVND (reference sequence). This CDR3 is CATEGGGYGYTF. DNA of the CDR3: TGTGCCACCGAGGGTGGGGGGTATGGCTACACCTTC.

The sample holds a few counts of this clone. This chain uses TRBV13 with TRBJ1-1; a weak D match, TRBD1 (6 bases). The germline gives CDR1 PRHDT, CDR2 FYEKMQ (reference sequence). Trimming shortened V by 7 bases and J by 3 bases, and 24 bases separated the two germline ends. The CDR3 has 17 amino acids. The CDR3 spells CASTSSLGAVGYTEAFF. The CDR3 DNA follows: TGTGCCAGCACTTCCAGTTTGGGGGCTGTTGGTTACACTGAAGCTTTCTTT.

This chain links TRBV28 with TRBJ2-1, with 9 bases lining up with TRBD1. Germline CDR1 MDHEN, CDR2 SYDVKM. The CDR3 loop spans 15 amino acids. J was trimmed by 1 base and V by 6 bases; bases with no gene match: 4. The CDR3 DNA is TGTGCCAGCAGACCCGGGACAGGGTCCTACAATGAGCAGTTCTTC. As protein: CASRPGTGSYNEQFF. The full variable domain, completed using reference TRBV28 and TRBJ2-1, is DVKVTQSSRYLVKRTGEKVFLECVQDMDHENMFWYRQDPGLGLRLIYFSYDVKMKEKGDIPEGYSVSREKKERFSLILESASTNQTSMYLCASRPGTGSYNEQFFGPGTRLTVL.

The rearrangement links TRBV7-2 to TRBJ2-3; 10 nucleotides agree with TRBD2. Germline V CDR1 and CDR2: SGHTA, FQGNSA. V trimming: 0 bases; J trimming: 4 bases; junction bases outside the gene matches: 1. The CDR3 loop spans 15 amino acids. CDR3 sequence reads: CASSLALAGADTQYF. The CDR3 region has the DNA TGTGCCAGCAGCTTAGCTCTAGCGGGGGCAGATACGCAGTATTTT.

The CDR3 sequence: CASSKAGQPNTGELFF. Written as DNA, the CDR3 is TGCGCCAGCAGCAAGGCGGGACAGCCCAACACCGGGGAGCTGTTTTTT. This chain links TRBV5-1 with TRBJ2-2, with D possibly TRBD1 on 7 matching bases. The germline gives CDR1 SGHRS, CDR2 YFSETQ. Deletions cut 4 bases from V and 2 bases from J, with 15 bases between. This CDR3 comprises 16 residues.

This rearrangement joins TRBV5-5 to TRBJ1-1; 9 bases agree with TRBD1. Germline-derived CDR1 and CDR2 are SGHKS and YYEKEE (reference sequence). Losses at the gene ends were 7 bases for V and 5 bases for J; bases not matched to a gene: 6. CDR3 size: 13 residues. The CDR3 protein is CASAGTGLTEAFF. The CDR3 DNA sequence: TGTGCCAGCGCCGGGACAGGGTTAACTGAAGCTTTCTTT.

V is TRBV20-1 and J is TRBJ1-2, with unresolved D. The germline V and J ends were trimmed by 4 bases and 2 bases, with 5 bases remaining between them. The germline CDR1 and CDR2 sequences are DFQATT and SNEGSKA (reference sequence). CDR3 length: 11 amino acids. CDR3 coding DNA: TGCAGTGCTAACTTAAACTATGGCTACACCTTC. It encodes CSANLNYGYTF.

CDR3 nucleotides: TGTGCCAGCAGCCCCCCCTCGGGACAGTATTCACCCCTCCACTTT. As protein: CASSPPSGQYSPLHF. The chain carries TRBV2 and TRBJ1-6, with TRBD1 matching over 7 bases. CDR1 SNHLY and CDR2 FYNNEI come from the germline V gene. Germline trimming cut 6 bases from V and 8 bases from J; bases unmatched to any gene: 10. This CDR3 region has 15 residues.

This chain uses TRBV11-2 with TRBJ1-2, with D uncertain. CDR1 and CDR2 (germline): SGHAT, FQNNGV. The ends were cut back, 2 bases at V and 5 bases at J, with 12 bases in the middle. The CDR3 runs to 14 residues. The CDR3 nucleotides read TGTGCCAGCAGCTTATTTATGCAGTCTTATGGCTACACCTTC. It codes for CASSLFMQSYGYTF.

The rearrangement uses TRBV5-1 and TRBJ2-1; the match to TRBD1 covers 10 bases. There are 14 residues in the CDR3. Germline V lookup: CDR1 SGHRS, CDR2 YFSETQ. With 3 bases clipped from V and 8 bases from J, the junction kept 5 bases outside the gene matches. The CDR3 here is CASSSGTGDYEQFF. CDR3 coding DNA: TGCGCCAGCAGCTCCGGGACAGGGGACTATGAGCAGTTCTTC.

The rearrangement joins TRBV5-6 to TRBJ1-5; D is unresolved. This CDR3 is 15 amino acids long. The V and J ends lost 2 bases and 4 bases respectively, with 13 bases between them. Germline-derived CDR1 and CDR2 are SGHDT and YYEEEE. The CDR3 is CASSLRHLPNQPQHF. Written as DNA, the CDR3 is TGTGCCAGCAGCTTACGACACTTACCTAATCAGCCCCAGCATTTT.

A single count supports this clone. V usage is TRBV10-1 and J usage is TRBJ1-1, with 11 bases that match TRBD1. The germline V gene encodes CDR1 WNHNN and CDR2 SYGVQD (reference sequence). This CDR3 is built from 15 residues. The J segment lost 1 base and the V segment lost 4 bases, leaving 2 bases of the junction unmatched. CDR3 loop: CASSGGTGGNTEAFF. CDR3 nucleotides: TGCGCCAGCAGTGGCGGGACAGGGGGGAACACTGAAGCTTTCTTT.

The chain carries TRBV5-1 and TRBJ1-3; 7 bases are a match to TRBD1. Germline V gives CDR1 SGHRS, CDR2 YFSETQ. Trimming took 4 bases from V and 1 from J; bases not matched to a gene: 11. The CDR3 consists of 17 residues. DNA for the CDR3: TGCGCCAGCAGCGCAACGGGACAGATTACTTCTGGAAACACCATATATTTT. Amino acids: CASSATGQITSGNTIYF.

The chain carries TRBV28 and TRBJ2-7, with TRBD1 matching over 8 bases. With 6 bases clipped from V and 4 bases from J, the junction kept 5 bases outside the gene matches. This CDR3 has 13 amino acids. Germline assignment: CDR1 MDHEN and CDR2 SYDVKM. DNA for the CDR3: TGTGCCAGCAGGGAGGGGACAGGATACGAGCAGTACTTC. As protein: CASREGTGYEQYF.

The CDR3 loop reads CASSLAGVLNEQFF. The DNA for the CDR3 is TGTGCCAGCAGCCTGGCGGGAGTCCTAAATGAGCAGTTCTTC. The V and J genes are TRBV3-1 (or the pseudogene TRBV3-2) and TRBJ2-1, with TRBD2 matching 7 bases. The CDR3 is made up of 14 amino acids. Unmatched junction bases numbered 7, after V lost 4 bases and J lost 7 bases. CDR1 is LGHDT and CDR2 is YNNKEL in the germline V gene (reference sequence).

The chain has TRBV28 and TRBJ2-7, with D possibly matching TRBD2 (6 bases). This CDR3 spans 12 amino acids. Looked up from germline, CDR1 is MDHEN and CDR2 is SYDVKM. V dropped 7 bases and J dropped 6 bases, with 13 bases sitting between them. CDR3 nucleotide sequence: TGTGCCAGCACTGGCGGGATTCGCGAGCAGTACTTC. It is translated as CASTGGIREQYF.

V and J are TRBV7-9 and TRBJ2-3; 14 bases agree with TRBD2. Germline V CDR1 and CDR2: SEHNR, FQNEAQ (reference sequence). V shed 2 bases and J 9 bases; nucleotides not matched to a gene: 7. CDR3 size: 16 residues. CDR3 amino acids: CASSLLFGTSGGTQYF. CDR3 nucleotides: TGTGCCAGCAGCTTACTGTTTGGGACTAGCGGGGGCACGCAGTATTTT.

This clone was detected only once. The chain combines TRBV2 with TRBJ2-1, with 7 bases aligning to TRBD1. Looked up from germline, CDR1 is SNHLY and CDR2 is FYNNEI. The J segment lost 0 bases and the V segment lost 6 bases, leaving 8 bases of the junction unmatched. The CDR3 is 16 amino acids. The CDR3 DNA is TGTGCCAGCAGACGGGACAGAACAAGCTCCTACAATGAGCAGTTCTTC. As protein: CASRRDRTSSYNEQFF.

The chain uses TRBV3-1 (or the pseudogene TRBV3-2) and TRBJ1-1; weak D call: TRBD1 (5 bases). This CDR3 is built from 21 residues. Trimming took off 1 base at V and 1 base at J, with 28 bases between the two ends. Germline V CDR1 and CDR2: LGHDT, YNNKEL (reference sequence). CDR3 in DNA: TGTGCCAGCAGCCAAGTTTGGATGTCAGGGTATGAGGACCATTGGAACACTGAAGCTTTCTTT. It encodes CASSQVWMSGYEDHWNTEAFF.